What follows are 22 T cell receptor beta chains derived from one specimen sequenced in a study of T cell responses to AZD1222 COVID-19 vaccine. Data came from immunoSEQ multiplex PCR; TCRdb stores just in-frame clones and leaves some out. The sample lists 180,000 or so clones, about 90% occurring once. This specimen was peripheral blood, taken on day 0 of AZD1222 vaccination. These receptors were obtained from an adult in good health.

The J gene is TRBJ1-3, the V gene TRBV5-4; 8 positions agree with TRBD1. With V trimmed by 1 base and J by 0 bases, 3 bases remained unmatched. This CDR3 is 16 amino acids long. Per germline, CDR1 SGHNT and CDR2 YYREEE (reference sequence). The chain's CDR3 is CASSLFGQGSGNTIYF. The CDR3 DNA sequence: TGTGCCAGCAGCTTGTTCGGACAGGGCTCTGGAAACACCATATATTTT.

The rearrangement links TRBV16 to TRBJ1-1; D possibly corresponds to TRBD1 (5 bases). CDR1 and CDR2 from the germline V gene are KGHSY and FQNENV. The length of the CDR3 is 15 residues. Trimming took 0 bases from V and 2 from J, leaving 10 bases between them. The CDR3 DNA sequence: TGTGCCAGCAGCCAATCGATCGGGGGTAACACTGAAGCTTTCTTT. This sequence encodes CASSQSIGGNTEAFF.

V usage is TRBV5-6 and J usage is TRBJ1-5; 8 bases match TRBD1. The CDR3 has 16 amino acids. With 4 bases clipped from V and 7 bases from J, the junction kept 13 bases outside the gene matches. From germline, CDR1 is SGHDT and CDR2 YYEEEE. The CDR3 loop is CASSRGPGGAGQPQHF. For the CDR3, the DNA is TGTGCCAGCAGCCGGGGGCCAGGGGGCGCAGGGCAGCCCCAGCATTTT.

This chain links TRBV5-5 with TRBJ2-2; D is uncertain. CDR1 and CDR2 from the germline V gene are SGHKS and YYEKEE (reference sequence). V lost 0 bases and J lost 7, with 4 bases in between. This CDR3 has 12 amino acids. The CDR3: CASSLEGGELFF. The CDR3, as DNA: TGTGCCAGCAGCTTGGAAGGCGGGGAGCTGTTTTTT.

The chain links TRBV4-1 to TRBJ2-1; D unresolved. The length of the CDR3 is 15 residues. Trimming took 3 bases from V and 1 from J, leaving 10 bases between them. Germline V gene sequence: CDR1 MGHRA, CDR2 YSYEKL. DNA for the CDR3: TGCGCCAGCAGCCACGGGCGGTTTTCCTACAATGAGCAGTTCTTC. Its protein product is CASSHGRFSYNEQFF.

This clone was observed a single time. This rearrangement joins TRBV6-5 to TRBJ2-5; 10 bases fit TRBD1. In germline, CDR1 is MNHEY, CDR2 SVGAGI. This CDR3 contains 14 residues. J gave up 1 base and V 6 bases, and 2 bases lay outside the gene matches. CDR3 amino acids: CASSWDRGQETQYF. The CDR3 DNA follows: TGTGCCAGCAGCTGGGACAGGGGCCAAGAGACCCAGTACTTC.

In nucleotides, the CDR3 is TGTGCCAGCAGCACCCCCAACGGCAATGAGCAGTTCTTC. It yields the protein CASSTPNGNEQFF. The chain recombines TRBV7-3 with TRBJ2-1; unclear D gene. The CDR3 consists of 13 residues. Germline CDR1 and CDR2: SGHTA and FQGTGA. V lost 5 bases and J 6 bases, leaving 11 bases between the germline ends.

The chain combines TRBV19 with TRBJ1-1, with D hard to call. The CDR3 runs 10 residues. V lost 10 bases to trimming and J lost 9 bases, with 12 bases between them. Germline V gives CDR1 LNHDA, CDR2 SQIVND (reference sequence). CDR3 amino acids: CATRESQAFF. The CDR3 DNA follows: TGTGCCACCCGAGAGTCTCAAGCTTTCTTT.

Here the CDR3 DNA reads TGCACCAGCAGCCCGGGACTCTTAGTACGATATGGCTACACCTTC. This translates into CTSSPGLLVRYGYTF. The chain employs TRBV1 and TRBJ1-2. TRBV1 is a recognized pseudogene. The CDR3 extends over 15 amino acids.

This chain links TRBV28 with TRBJ1-5, with a possible D match to TRBD1 (6 bases). V lost 5 bases and J lost 11, with 19 bases in between. The CDR3 has 14 amino acids. Germline V gene data show CDR1 as MDHEN and CDR2 as SYDVKM. As DNA, the CDR3 is TGTGCCAGCAGTGTTTTTGGGAAAGGGGGGGCCCAGCATTTT. Translated: CASSVFGKGGAQHF.

The chain couples TRBV5-1 to TRBJ2-5; D not certain. Germline V gene lookup returns CDR1 SGHRS and CDR2 YFSETQ. Trimming shortened V by 0 bases and J by 5 bases, and 17 bases separated the two germline ends. There are 16 residues in the CDR3. CDR3 sequence: CASSLAGEMAWETQYF. The CDR3 DNA is TGCGCCAGCAGCTTGGCCGGTGAGATGGCATGGGAGACCCAGTACTTC.

The chain recombines TRBV2 with TRBJ1-1, with D possibly being TRBD1 (6 bases). The V end lost 3 bases, the J end lost 2 bases, and 16 bases lay between the germline ends. The germline V gene encodes CDR1 SNHLY and CDR2 FYNNEI. The CDR3 has 16 residues. The CDR3 sequence is CASSEVSRDINTEAFF. The CDR3 DNA is TGTGCCAGCAGTGAGGTATCGAGGGACATAAACACTGAAGCTTTCTTT.

V and J are TRBV5-4 and TRBJ2-2; 13 bases fit TRBD2. The V gene end was trimmed by 4 bases and the J gene end by 4 bases; junction bases not matched to a gene: 4. The length of the CDR3 is 16 residues. The germline CDR1 and CDR2 sequences are SGHNT and YYREEE (reference sequence). CDR3 in amino acids: CASSPGLAGVTGELFF. In DNA, the CDR3 is TGTGCCAGCAGCCCAGGACTAGCGGGGGTCACCGGGGAGCTGTTTTTT.

This clone was counted once. The chain couples TRBV5-1 to TRBJ2-3; D is ambiguous. The CDR3 has 14 amino acids. V gave up 5 bases and J gave up 1 base, with 11 bases separating them. The germline V gene encodes CDR1 SGHRS and CDR2 YFSETQ. CDR3 protein: CASRVGGGTDTQYF. CDR3 DNA: TGCGCCAGCAGGGTGGGTGGTGGCACAGATACGCAGTATTTT.

V is TRBV10-3 and J is TRBJ2-2; 11 positions agree with TRBD2. The junction had 2 bases not matched to a gene; V was cut back by 6 bases and J by 5 bases. Looked up from germline, CDR1 is ENHRY and CDR2 is SYGVKD. CDR3 size: 14 residues. In nucleotides, the CDR3 is TGTGCCATCAGCGGACTAGCGGGTACCGGGGAGCTGTTTTTT. Amino acids: CAISGLAGTGELFF.

CDR3 in amino acids: CASSLLRDSNTEAFF. CDR3 nucleotide sequence: TGTGCCAGCAGCCTGCTCCGGGACAGTAACACTGAAGCTTTCTTT. The V call is TRBV4-2, the J call TRBJ1-1; 7 bases agree with TRBD1. V lost 4 bases to trimming and J lost 2 bases; unmatched junction nucleotides: 7. The CDR3 sequence is 15 residues long. CDR1 is LGHNA, CDR2 YNFKEQ, per germline.

The chain combines TRBV10-3 with TRBJ2-4, with 7 bases matching TRBD1. This CDR3 comprises 15 residues. V gave up 2 bases and J gave up 4 bases; unmatched junction bases: 5. Germline assignment: CDR1 ENHRY and CDR2 SYGVKD. The CDR3 protein is CAISEETGFKNIQYF. The CDR3 region has the DNA TGTGCCATCAGTGAGGAGACAGGGTTTAAAAACATTCAGTACTTC.

The rearrangement links TRBV1 to TRBJ1-5; the table names TRBD1, a call not compared with the DNA. TRBV1 is a pseudogene. The CDR3 is made up of 14 amino acids. The CDR3 DNA follows: TGCACCAGCAGCCAAGCGACAGGGGGACGGCCCCAGCATTTT. It is translated as CTSSQATGGRPQHF.

This chain connects TRBV5-1 to TRBJ1-3; tentative D call: TRBD1 (5 bases). CDR1 and CDR2 from the germline V gene are SGHRS and YFSETQ. Trimming took off 1 base at V and 0 bases at J, with 11 bases between the two ends. This CDR3 contains 16 residues. The CDR3 nucleotides are TGCGCCAGCAGCTTGAATACAGGCTCCTCTGGAAACACCATATATTTT. Translating gives CASSLNTGSSGNTIYF.

The chain links TRBV27 to TRBJ2-3; no firm D call. CDR3 length equals 14 residues. Trimming pared 2 bases from V and 0 bases from J, leaving 6 bases between. Germline assignment: CDR1 MNHEY and CDR2 SMNVEV (reference sequence). The CDR3: CASSLGRSTDTQYF. The CDR3 DNA follows: TGTGCCAGCAGTTTAGGAAGGAGCACAGATACGCAGTATTTT.

This sequence joins TRBV11-2 and TRBJ2-2; 9 bases agree with TRBD2. With 8 bases clipped from V and 0 bases from J, the junction kept 10 bases outside the gene matches. Germline V CDR1 and CDR2: SGHAT, FQNNGV. The CDR3 extends over 17 amino acids. Here the CDR3 DNA reads TGTGCCAGCCCCTCGAGGGCGGGGGGGACGAACACCGGGGAGCTGTTTTTT. The encoded protein is CASPSRAGGTNTGELFF.

Only one count was recorded for this clone. The chain uses TRBV7-9 and TRBJ2-7; no reliable D call. The CDR3 sequence is 14 residues long. Germline CDR1 SEHNR, CDR2 FQNEAQ (reference sequence). The V and J ends lost 2 bases and 0 bases respectively, with 8 bases between them. CDR3 protein: CASSLTRSSYEQYF. The CDR3 bases are TGTGCCAGCAGCTTAACTCGGAGCTCCTACGAGCAGTACTTC.